This T cell receptor (beta chain) was obtained from a study of cytomegalovirus exposure and HLA in healthy donors. Notes on the study in general: A missense DCLRE1C variant was associated with V- and J-gene trimming of TCR beta chains in a later analysis, and an independent cohort replicated the association. Productive status was seen about 87% or about 30% of the time for most TCR beta V segments in an earlier analysis.

As for this clone: Antigen: not known.

The length of the CDR3 is 17 residues. Germline V gives CDR1 SGHVS, CDR2 FQNEAQ. Trimming removed 5 bases at V and 3 bases at J, with 20 bases between. A multiplex PCR was run with 60 Vbeta primers and 13 Jbeta primers. Method: immunoSEQ multiplex PCR; TCRdb's copy keeps in-frame clones and lacks some. The sample holds 95,000 to 100,000 clones, around 80% seen once. The sample was PBMCs. The chain has TRBV7-8 and TRBJ1-5; D is uncertain. The clonotype comes from a man between 60 and 75 years old in good health and CMV-seropositive. The CDR3 DNA reads as TGTGCCAGCAGCCCCAACCTCTGGAGAGGTCCCAATCAGCCCCAGCATTTT. Its translation is CASSPNLWRGPNQPQHF.